This T cell receptor beta chain stems from a study of T cell changes during pregnancy in multiple sclerosis (dated by TCRdb to the late 2010s). About the full investigation: The study examined how the T cell repertoire changed over the course of pregnancy in women with multiple sclerosis.

As for this clone: The clone's antigen remains unknown. Base qualities are not at hand, and no much larger clone is one base apart.

The library was generated by the immunoSEQ multiplex PCR assay. TCRdb's version of the immuneACCESS table is confined to in-frame rearrangements and falls short of the full clone set. An unresolved V gene accounts for under half of the shortfall where checked; the remainder is of unknown origin. The sample table holds tens of thousands of clones, of which roughly 91% were seen once. The ten largest clones take up 1.5% to 2% of the sample. The CDR3 goes from the cysteine to the phenylalanine over 13 residues. The DNA shown is the 39-base CDR3, in frame from base 1. The germline V gene specifies LGHNT as CDR1 and FRNRAP as CDR2. Deletion took 5 bases off V and 9 bases off J, with a span of 14 bases between the germline ends.

Sequencing was performed on peripheral blood, taken after pregnancy. The receptor comes from a female donor in good health, enrolled as a control in a pregnancy study. This chain is built from TRBV12-5 and TRBJ2-1; matching of 6 bases hints at TRBD2 as the D gene. The DNA sequence is as follows: TGTGCTAGTGGTCCCCCTGTGGGGGGTGAGCAGTTCTTC. This translates into CASGPPVGGEQFF.